Below, 28 T cell receptor beta chains from the same sample are listed, as sequenced in a study of shared clonotypes between healthy human individuals. Clones were sequenced by immunoSEQ multiplex PCR, and TCRdb holds only the in-frame ones, with some missing. This table has hundreds of thousands of clones, 55% to 85% appearing once. The specimen sequenced was memory CD4+ T cells sorted from blood. Subset meaning: CD45RA-negative fraction. The receptor source for this set is a woman aged 30 to 39 in good health.

This clone was picked up a small number of times. The chain recombines TRBV5-1 with TRBJ1-4; D ambiguous. This CDR3 is built from 16 residues. V lost 2 bases and J 0 bases, leaving 11 bases between the germline ends. CDR1 is SGHRS, CDR2 YFSETQ, per germline. CDR3 region: CASSFRSLATNEKLFF. DNA for the CDR3: TGCGCCAGCAGCTTCCGCAGCCTTGCAACTAATGAAAAACTGTTTTTT.

This clone was seen only once. The V gene is TRBV5-4, the J gene TRBJ2-7; D is unresolved. The CDR3 runs 13 residues. The V end was cut by 4 bases, the J end by 0 bases, with 8 bases between. CDR1 is SGHNT and CDR2 is YYREEE in the germline V gene (reference sequence). For the CDR3, the DNA is TGTGCCAGCAGCAACCCCAACTCCTACGAGCAGTACTTC. It encodes CASSNPNSYEQYF.

The rearrangement uses TRBV29-1 and TRBJ2-1; TRBD1 matches at 8 bases. Germline V gene sequence: CDR1 SQVTM, CDR2 ANQGSEA. The CDR3 is 14 amino acids. The J segment lost 8 bases and the V segment lost 7 bases, leaving 13 bases of the junction unmatched. This CDR3 is CSARTGQGIYEQFF. The CDR3 bases are TGCAGCGCCCGAACCGGACAGGGAATTTATGAGCAGTTCTTC.

The chain links TRBV13 to TRBJ2-3; 7 bases agree with TRBD2. Germline trimming cut 5 bases from V and 3 bases from J; bases unmatched to any gene: 11. Germline lookup yields CDR1 PRHDT and CDR2 FYEKMQ (reference sequence). This CDR3 contains 16 residues. CDR3 sequence: CASSLGTSAGTDTQYF. CDR3 nucleotides: TGTGCCAGCAGCCTGGGTACTAGCGCGGGTACAGATACGCAGTATTTT.

This clone came up a few times. V usage is TRBV28 and J usage is TRBJ1-5, with D tentatively TRBD1 (5 bases). The V end lost 5 bases, the J end lost 4 bases, and 21 bases lay between the germline ends. The CDR3 loop spans 17 amino acids. Germline V gene data show CDR1 as MDHEN and CDR2 as SYDVKM. CDR3 residues: CASSPNFGGGENQPQHF. In nucleotides, the CDR3 is TGTGCCAGCAGTCCCAACTTCGGTGGGGGGGAAAATCAGCCCCAGCATTTT.

This clone has only a few counts. The chain couples TRBV6-5 to TRBJ2-3; 13 bases match TRBD2. This CDR3 is built from 16 residues. The trim removed 1 base at V and 4 bases at J, leaving 2 bases unmatched. CDR1 and CDR2 from the germline V gene are MNHEY and SVGAGI. Written as DNA, the CDR3 is TGTGCCAGCAGTTACTGGACTAGCGGGAGTGCAGATACGCAGTATTTT. It is translated as CASSYWTSGSADTQYF.

This clone has only a few counts. The gene calls are TRBV5-1 and TRBJ1-1; possibly TRBD1 for D (5 bases). This CDR3 is built from 17 residues. Trimming cost V 0 bases and J 0 bases, with 15 bases left between them. The germline V gene encodes CDR1 SGHRS and CDR2 YFSETQ. CDR3 protein: CASSLAWDPNMNTEAFF. As DNA, the CDR3 is TGCGCCAGCAGCTTGGCCTGGGACCCGAACATGAACACTGAAGCTTTCTTT.

The chain recombines TRBV28 with TRBJ1-2; D is unclear. CDR1 and CDR2 (germline): MDHEN, SYDVKM. V shed 6 bases and J shed 7 bases, with 9 bases lying between them. The CDR3 is made up of 11 amino acids. The CDR3 DNA reads as TGTGCCAGCAGATCGTTACGTGGCTACACCTTC. Protein: CASRSLRGYTF.

The V and J genes are TRBV5-1 and TRBJ1-5; no clear D gene. Looked up from germline, CDR1 is SGHRS and CDR2 is YFSETQ. This CDR3 is built from 14 residues. Trimming took off 4 bases at V and 6 bases at J, with 14 bases between the two ends. For the CDR3, the DNA is TGCGCCAGCAGCCAGGAGGGCCGGGGTCAGCCCCAGCATTTT. As protein: CASSQEGRGQPQHF.

This chain uses TRBV19 with TRBJ1-5; D possibly corresponds to TRBD1 (5 bases). V was clipped by 3 bases and J by 3 bases, with 12 bases between them. CDR3 size: 15 residues. CDR1 is LNHDA and CDR2 is SQIVND in the germline V gene (reference sequence). DNA for the CDR3: TGTGCCAGTAGTATTGGGACGGACTTCAATCAGCCCCAGCATTTT. This gives the protein CASSIGTDFNQPQHF. The full variable domain, in which reference TRBV19 and TRBJ1-5 provide the parts outside the CDR3, is DGGITQSPKYLFRKEGQNVTLSCEQNLNHDAMYWYRQDPGQGLRLIYYSQIVNDFQKGDIAEGYSVSREKKESFPLTVTSAQKNPTAFYLCASSIGTDFNQPQHFGDGTRLSIL.

The chain joins TRBV19 to TRBJ2-5, with 8 bases fitting TRBD1. The CDR3 loop spans 16 amino acids. V was pared by 3 bases and J by 0 bases, with 6 bases of the junction left unmatched. From germline, CDR1 is LNHDA and CDR2 SQIVND (reference sequence). The DNA for the CDR3 is TGTGCCAGTAGTATGGGCGGGACAGGCCACCAAGAGACCCAGTACTTC. Translating gives CASSMGGTGHQETQYF. Full variable domain (rest looked up from reference TRBV19 and TRBJ2-5): DGGITQSPKYLFRKEGQNVTLSCEQNLNHDAMYWYRQDPGQGLRLIYYSQIVNDFQKGDIAEGYSVSREKKESFPLTVTSAQKNPTAFYLCASSMGGTGHQETQYFGPGTRLLVL.

The rearrangement joins TRBV19 to TRBJ2-2, with D perhaps matching TRBD2 (6 bases). V gave up 3 bases and J gave up 3 bases, with 17 bases separating them. CDR1 LNHDA and CDR2 SQIVND come from the germline V gene (reference sequence). The CDR3 totals 17 residues. CDR3 residues: CASSIRPLREYTGELFF. DNA of the CDR3: TGTGCCAGTAGTATCCGACCTCTCCGGGAGTACACCGGGGAGCTGTTTTTT.

The chain uses TRBV6-5 and TRBJ1-4, with D uncertain. Germline CDR1 and CDR2: MNHEY and SVGAGI. The CDR3 has 15 amino acids. V was clipped by 0 bases and J by 3 bases, with 8 bases between them. The CDR3 sequence: CASSYSRHSNEKLFF. DNA of the CDR3: TGTGCCAGCAGTTACTCTCGGCACTCTAATGAAAAACTGTTTTTT.

The rearrangement uses TRBV9 and TRBJ1-2; D not certain. The CDR3 loop spans 14 amino acids. The V end was cut by 3 bases, the J end by 4 bases, with 13 bases between. Germline V gives CDR1 SGDLS, CDR2 YYNGEE. CDR3 amino acids: CASSALGSGYGYTF. In nucleotides, the CDR3 is TGTGCCAGCAGCGCACTGGGCAGTGGCTATGGCTACACCTTC.

This chain connects TRBV27 to TRBJ2-3; 10 positions match TRBD2. CDR3 size: 17 residues. From germline, CDR1 is MNHEY and CDR2 SMNVEV (reference sequence). The ends lost 6 bases at V and 5 bases at J; junction bases unmatched: 14. In nucleotides, the CDR3 is TGTGCCAGCAGGGGTGTCAGCGGGAGGGCCTTCCTAGATACGCAGTATTTT. Its translation is CASRGVSGRAFLDTQYF.

The chain employs TRBV7-8 and TRBJ1-4; D gene ambiguous. Germline V lookup: CDR1 SGHVS, CDR2 FQNEAQ. The V end lost 5 bases, the J end lost 7 bases, and 20 bases lay between the germline ends. The CDR3 runs to 16 residues. The CDR3 DNA is TGTGCCAGCAGCGGCCGGTTACCGGAGAGCCGTGAAAAACTGTTTTTT. Translation: CASSGRLPESREKLFF.

The rearrangement joins TRBV28 to TRBJ2-1, with 7 bases lining up with TRBD2. The CDR3 extends over 16 amino acids. Germline assignment: CDR1 MDHEN and CDR2 SYDVKM. The ends lost 8 bases at V and 0 bases at J; junction bases unmatched: 10. CDR3 DNA: TGTGCCAGCCCCAAATGGGCGGGAGACTCCTACAATGAGCAGTTCTTC. It specifies CASPKWAGDSYNEQFF.

This chain connects TRBV6-1 to TRBJ1-5; D gene uncertain. V was clipped by 4 bases and J by 3 bases, with 13 bases between them. Germline CDR1 and CDR2: MNHNS and SASEGT. The CDR3 has 15 residues. The CDR3 region has the DNA TGTGCCAGCAGTGTGCTGGAGAGACCCAATCAGCCCCAGCATTTT. It translates to CASSVLERPNQPQHF.

J is TRBJ1-4 and V is TRBV7-9, with a tentative D call TRBD1 (6 bases). CDR3 size: 13 residues. Trimming removed 3 bases at V and 7 bases at J, with 9 bases between. Germline loops: CDR1 SEHNR, CDR2 FQNEAQ (reference sequence). The CDR3, as DNA: TGTGCCAGCAGCTTGGAAGGGGGTGAAAAACTGTTTTTT. The encoded protein is CASSLEGGEKLFF.

The gene calls are TRBV14 and TRBJ2-1, with no clear D. This CDR3 region has 11 residues. Germline assignment: CDR1 SGHDN and CDR2 FVKESK. V lost 4 bases and J lost 8, with 6 bases in between. The CDR3 sequence is CASSPSYEQFF. CDR3 bases: TGTGCCAGCAGCCCGTCTTATGAGCAGTTCTTC.

V usage is TRBV21-1 and J usage is TRBJ1-2; the DNA was not compared with TRBD1, the D call given in the table. TRBV21-1 is an annotated pseudogene. The CDR3 loop spans 18 amino acids. The CDR3 spells CASSNEQGAVPTFGGYTF. Written as DNA, the CDR3 is TGTGCCAGCAGCAACGAACAGGGGGCAGTCCCGACTTTCGGAGGCTACACCTTC.

This chain connects TRBV11-2 to TRBJ2-7; D unclear. Trimming took 1 base from V and 0 from J, leaving 7 bases between them. CDR1 is SGHAT and CDR2 is FQNNGV in the germline V gene. The length of the CDR3 is 14 residues. The CDR3 DNA sequence: TGTGCCAGCAGCTTAGGTAGAAACTCCTACGAGCAGTACTTC. Its translation: CASSLGRNSYEQYF.

The chain recombines TRBV6-6 with TRBJ2-3, with TRBD2 matching 8 bases. Germline V CDR1 and CDR2: MNHNY, SVGAGI (reference sequence). The trim removed 6 bases at V and 4 bases at J, leaving 6 bases unmatched. This CDR3 comprises 14 residues. CDR3 amino acids: CASSTSGSSDTQYF. The CDR3 bases are TGTGCCAGCAGCACAAGCGGGAGCTCAGATACGCAGTATTTT.

The V gene is TRBV29-1, the J gene TRBJ1-1; D not certain. The CDR3 is 12 residues long. Looked up from germline, CDR1 is SQVTM and CDR2 is ANQGSEA. V shed 6 bases and J shed 1 base, with 9 bases lying between them. CDR3 in amino acids: CSVVGQNTEAFF. The CDR3 DNA reads TGCAGCGTCGTGGGCCAGAACACTGAAGCTTTCTTT.

This chain joins TRBV7-9 and TRBJ2-4, with TRBD1 matching 7 bases. CDR1 SEHNR and CDR2 FQNEAQ come from the germline V gene (reference sequence). The junction had 2 bases not matched to a gene; V was cut back by 0 bases and J by 6 bases. CDR3 length: 14 residues. This CDR3 reads CASSLAGGGNIQYF. The CDR3 DNA reads TGTGCCAGCAGCTTAGCAGGGGGCGGAAACATTCAGTACTTC.

Written as DNA, the CDR3 is TGTGCCAGCTCACCAGGGCCAGGGGCTGGAAACACCATATATTTT. Amino acids: CASSPGPGAGNTIYF. This sequence joins TRBV18 and TRBJ1-3; a possible D gene is TRBD1 (6 bases). Germline loops: CDR1 KGHSH, CDR2 LQKENI. This CDR3 has 15 residues. V shed 2 bases and J shed 2 bases, with 10 bases lying between them.

The CDR3 protein is CASSPRGLMNTGELFF. The CDR3 DNA is TGTGCCAGCAGCCCGAGAGGACTAATGAACACCGGGGAGCTGTTTTTT. The V gene is TRBV9, the J gene TRBJ2-2, with D maybe TRBD2 (6 bases). CDR3 length: 16 amino acids. Germline V gives CDR1 SGDLS, CDR2 YYNGEE. V was trimmed by 4 bases and J by 1 base, leaving 14 bases between them.

This chain's CDR3 is CASGAQMNTEAFF. CDR3 coding DNA: TGTGCCTCCGGGGCCCAGATGAACACTGAAGCTTTCTTT. The chain has TRBV6-1 and TRBJ1-1, with a tentative D call TRBD1 (5 bases). The CDR3 has 13 amino acids. Looked up from germline, CDR1 is MNHNS and CDR2 is SASEGT. Trimming took off 11 bases at V and 0 bases at J, with 13 bases between the two ends.